This is a list of T cell receptor beta chains from one sample in a study of T cell responses to AZD1222 COVID-19 vaccine. The protocol was immunoSEQ multiplex PCR, while the TCRdb copy is restricted to in-frame clones and leaves out a portion. Here the sample spans 110,000 to 150,000 clones, roughly 88% being singletons. The sample here was peripheral blood, taken on day 0 of AZD1222 vaccination. These receptors were obtained from an adult in good health. CDR3s include the opening cysteine and the closing phenylalanine or tryptophan. D genes are given only for firm matches. A row's size may be missing; if present it is once, few, many or a size class.

size	V	J	D	DNA	CDR3
.	TRBV7-9	TRBJ2-5	.	TGTGCCAGCAGCTTAGGACTAGTGGCGCAAGAGACCCAGTACTTC	CASSLGLVAQETQYF
.	TRBV6-1	TRBJ2-1	.	TGTGCCAGCAGTGAAGTGGACGGGACCTACAATGAGCAGTTCTTC	CASSEVDGTYNEQFF
.	TRBV30	TRBJ1-4	.	TGTGCCTGGAGTGTGGGGGATGAAAAACTGTTTTTT	CAWSVGDEKLFF
.	TRBV5-1	TRBJ2-3	.	TGCGCCAGCAGCTTGGGGACCTTATCAGATACGCAGTATTTT	CASSLGTLSDTQYF
few	TRBV23-1	TRBJ2-7	TRBD1	TGCGCCAGCAGTCATCCCGGGGGGACAGGGCACTACGAGCAGTACTTC	CASSHPGGTGHYEQYF
.	TRBV2	TRBJ1-5	TRBD1	TGTGCCAGCACGGGCAGGGGGCGACAGCCCCAGCATTTT	CASTGRGRQPQHF
.	TRBV29-1	TRBJ1-1	.	TGCAGCGTTGAGACAGTTCCTGAAGCTTTCTTT	CSVETVPEAFF
.	TRBV28	TRBJ1-5	TRBD1	TGTGCCAGCAGTTTAGCCAGACAGGGGTATCAGCCCCAGCATTTT	CASSLARQGYQPQHF
few	TRBV19	TRBJ1-2	.	TGTGCCAGTAGTTTGGACCTTGGCTACACCTTC	CASSLDLGYTF
.	TRBV6-5	TRBJ1-2	.	TGTGCCAGCAGACCAGGAGAAAACTATGGCTACACCTTC	CASRPGENYGYTF
.	TRBV7-8	TRBJ2-1	.	TGTGCCAGCAGCCGAGCCCTCTCCTACAATGAGCAGTTCTTC	CASSRALSYNEQFF
.	TRBV13	TRBJ1-1	TRBD1	TGTGCCAGCAGCTTAGGCCCACAGGACAGGGGGTTCACTGAAGCTTTCTTT	CASSLGPQDRGFTEAFF
.	TRBV30	TRBJ2-2	.	TGTGCCTGGAGTATTAACACCGGGGAGCTGTTTTTT	CAWSINTGELFF
.	TRBV11-2	TRBJ2-5	TRBD2	TGTGCCAGCAGCCGGGGGGTGGAGGAGACCCAGTACTTC	CASSRGVEETQYF
.	TRBV2	TRBJ2-7	.	TGTGCCAGCAGTGACGAGGGGGCGGGGGAGCAGTACTTC	CASSDEGAGEQYF
.	TRBV7-2	TRBJ1-5	.	TGTGCCAGCAGCTTAGATAGAGACAGTTTGTCTCATCAGCCCCAGCATTTT	CASSLDRDSLSHQPQHF
.	TRBV7-2	TRBJ1-1	.	TGTGCCAGCAGCTTCGTTCAGACCCCCGAAGCTTTCTTT	CASSFVQTPEAFF
once	TRBV6-5	TRBJ1-3	TRBD1	TGTGCCAGCAGGTTACAGGGGTCTGGAAACACCATATATTTT	CASRLQGSGNTIYF
.	TRBV6-6	TRBJ2-7	TRBD1	TGTGCCAGCAGACCGGGACAGGGGACCTACGAGCAGTACTTC	CASRPGQGTYEQYF
.	TRBV11-3	TRBJ1-6	TRBD1	TGTGCCAGCAGCTCAGACGGGACAGGAACACCCCTCCACTTT	CASSSDGTGTPLHF
.	TRBV10-3	TRBJ2-2	TRBD1	TGTGCCATCAACCCACAGGGGGCATCGAACACCGGGGAGCTGTTTTTT	CAINPQGASNTGELFF
.	TRBV3-1/TRBV3-2	TRBJ2-1	TRBD2	TGTGCCAGCAGCCCGTGGACTAGCGGGGGGGGAAATGAGCAGTTCTTC	CASSPWTSGGGNEQFF
.	TRBV10-2	TRBJ1-2	.	TGCGCCTCGAGAGGGTCAGGGGATACCCGAGGCTACACCTTC	CASRGSGDTRGYTF
.	TRBV3-1/TRBV3-2	TRBJ2-4	.	TGTGCCAGCAGCCAAGATATAAGGAACATTCAGTACTTC	CASSQDIRNIQYF
.	TRBV3-1/TRBV3-2	TRBJ2-7	TRBD2	TGTGCCAGCAGCGGGGGGGTTGACACGAAGCAGTACTTC	CASSGGVDTKQYF
.	TRBV30	TRBJ1-6	.	TGTGCCTGGAGTGGTCTGAGGTCACCCCTCCACTTT	CAWSGLRSPLHF
.	TRBV4-2	TRBJ1-3	.	TGTGCCAGCAGCCAAGGACAGGGAAACACCATATATTTT	CASSQGQGNTIYF
.	TRBV5-6	TRBJ1-3	.	TGTGCCAGCAGCCCCGGTTGGGGAGGAGGAAACACCATATATTTT	CASSPGWGGGNTIYF
.	TRBV9	TRBJ2-3	.	TGTGCCAGCAGCGTAGTAGGGTCAGGGGATATTGATACGCAGTATTTT	CASSVVGSGDIDTQYF
.	TRBV6-6	TRBJ1-1	TRBD1	TGTGCCAGCAGCCACAGGGGGCGCAAGGACACTGAAGCTTTCTTT	CASSHRGRKDTEAFF
.	TRBV3-1/TRBV3-2	TRBJ1-5	.	TGTGCCAGCAGCCAAGATTGGGGGTCTGCTCAGCCCCAGCATTTT	CASSQDWGSAQPQHF
.	TRBV5-1	TRBJ1-2	.	TGCGCCAGCAGCTTGGCCCCCCAGGGCAACTATGGCTACACCTTC	CASSLAPQGNYGYTF
.	TRBV10-2	TRBJ1-5	.	TGCGCCAGCAGTGGACCGCAGGGCAATCAGCCCCAGCATTTT	CASSGPQGNQPQHF
.	TRBV6-5	TRBJ2-3	.	TGTGCCAGCAGTAATAGGGTAGATACGCAGTATTTT	CASSNRVDTQYF
.	TRBV7-2	TRBJ2-3	TRBD2	TGTGCCAGCAGCTCTCCTAGCGGGAGGTTTACAGATACGCAGTATTTT	CASSSPSGRFTDTQYF
.	TRBV6-5	TRBJ1-1	.	TGTGCCAGCAGGAGATTCGGTGAAGCTTTCTTT	CASRRFGEAFF
.	TRBV11-2	TRBJ2-3	.	TGTGCCAGCAGCCCATCTCTGGGAAACACAGATACGCAGTATTTT	CASSPSLGNTDTQYF
.	TRBV30	TRBJ1-2	TRBD1	TGTGCCTGGAGTGATTACGTGGAGACAGGGGGCTTAGGCTACACCTTC	CAWSDYVETGGLGYTF
.	TRBV12-5	TRBJ2-7	TRBD2	TGTGCTAGTGGTTTTCAGCAAAGGTGGACTAGCGGGAGGGCCCCCTACGAGCAGTACTTC	CASGFQQRWTSGRAPYEQYF
.	TRBV19	TRBJ1-1	.	TGTGCCAGTAGTATGAGAGGGGGGGACACTGAAGCTTTCTTT	CASSMRGGDTEAFF
.	TRBV29-1	TRBJ2-7	.	TGCAGCGTTGTCCTCCCCGGGGCTTACGAGCAGTACTTC	CSVVLPGAYEQYF
.	TRBV5-1	TRBJ2-3	.	TGCGCCAGCAGCTTGGTTCTAGCGAGGAGCACAGATACGCAGTATTTT	CASSLVLARSTDTQYF
.	TRBV3-1/TRBV3-2	TRBJ2-7	.	TGTGCCAGCAGCCCCCTCCGGGGGATCGATTTCTACGAGCAGTACTTC	CASSPLRGIDFYEQYF
.	TRBV14	TRBJ1-1	.	TGTGCCAGCAGCCAAGAAAGCCGGGGGGACCCTGAAGCTTTCTTT	CASSQESRGDPEAFF
.	TRBV6-5	TRBJ1-2	.	TGTGCCAGCAGTTATTGGCCTACCTATGGCTACACCTTC	CASSYWPTYGYTF
.	TRBV24-1	TRBJ2-1	TRBD2	TGTGCCACCAGTGACTCCGCTACTAGCGGAACCTACAATGAGCAGTTCTTC	CATSDSATSGTYNEQFF
.	TRBV28	TRBJ1-5	.	TGTGCCAGCACCTCAGGAGCGTATCAGCCCCAGCATTTT	CASTSGAYQPQHF
.	TRBV27	TRBJ1-5	TRBD1	TGTGCCAGCAGTTCCTACAGGGGGGCGAATCAGCCCCAGCATTTT	CASSSYRGANQPQHF
.	TRBV2	TRBJ2-3	.	TGTGCCAGCACGGGGTTGGGTGGGAAAGATACGCAGTATTTT	CASTGLGGKDTQYF
.	TRBV6-5	TRBJ1-2	.	TGTGCCAGCAGTTACTCTCAAAGCAGTGGCTACACCTTC	CASSYSQSSGYTF
.	TRBV14	TRBJ2-1	.	TGTGCCAGCAGCCGGCTCAACAATGAGCAGTTCTTC	CASSRLNNEQFF